The clone carrying this T cell receptor beta chain has only a few counts. This sample stems from a study of blood T cell repertoires in COVID-19. For the study at large: Samples taken during acute and convalescent COVID-19 were collected in the United States, Italy and Spain. PBMCs, B-cell-depleted T cells, or T cells provided the cDNA or gDNA that made up the material.

The junction had 4 bases not matched to a gene; V was cut back by 4 bases and J by 6 bases. Per germline, CDR1 SGHRS and CDR2 YFSETQ. This CDR3 is 13 amino acids long. Under the authors' procedure: Amplification of reference gene primers provided the estimated nucleated cell counts. The method was immunoSEQ multiplex PCR; TCRdb's version includes in-frame clones alone and lacks a portion of them. D and trimming come from the DNA, and the V and J calls and clone size come from that table. The repertoire includes more than 200,000 clones, more than 75% of them detected once, and almost 4.5% sits in the top ten.

The chain joins TRBV5-1 to TRBJ2-4; 7 bases align to TRBD1. The sequencing sample was made of peripheral blood. The TCR sequence derives from a man aged 50-60 years with acute or convalescent COVID-19. The CDR3 nucleotides are TGCGCCAGCAGCGCCGGGGACAGAAACATTCAGTACTTC. Protein: CASSAGDRNIQYF.